Here is one TCR beta chain with its context. This entry is derived from a study of blood T cell repertoires in COVID-19. The overall study: Acute-phase and convalescent COVID-19 samples originated in the United States, Italy and Spain. The analysed material was cDNA or gDNA that came from T cells, B-cell-depleted T cells, or PBMCs.

CDR3 size: 21 residues. Germline lookup yields CDR1 LNHDA and CDR2 SQIVND (reference sequence). V was trimmed by 1 base and J by 0 bases, leaving 25 bases between them. Authors' data handling: Nucleated cell counts were estimated from reference gene primer amplification. Generated by immunoSEQ multiplex PCR, the TCRdb table keeps only in-frame clones and is missing some. V and J calls plus clone size are reproduced from that table; the DNA served to infer D and trimming. This table has about 230,000 clones, about 88% appearing once. The chain has TRBV19 and TRBJ2-4; D possibly corresponds to TRBD1 (6 bases). What was sequenced was peripheral blood. The clonotype comes from an older woman with acute or convalescent COVID-19. The CDR3 sequence is CASSIATLTRKNRVAKNIQYF. CDR3 DNA sequence: TGTGCCAGTAGTATAGCCACTTTAACTAGAAAAAACAGGGTAGCCAAAAACATTCAGTACTTC.